This record looks at one T cell receptor (beta chain) sequence and its context. Its antigen remains unidentified. Base qualities are missing; no much larger clone stands one base away. The CDR3 sequence holds 15 residues, the cysteine and phenylalanine included. Only the CDR3 region is kept as DNA, spanning 45 bases read in frame from base 1. Sequences SNHLY (CDR1) and FYNNEI (CDR2) are obtained from the germline V gene. From V the trimming removes 2 bases and from J it removes 8 bases, while the gene matches leave 10 bases of the junction unaccounted for. Libraries were made using the immunoSEQ multiplex PCR assay. For the multiplex PCR, a mixture combining 60 forward primers for TCR Vbeta segments and 13 reverse primers for TCR Jbeta segments was used. The CDR3 region of rearranged TCR beta genes was amplified from genomic DNA with a multiplex PCR assay. The Illumina HiSeq System was used to sequence the amplified TCR beta libraries as 87-base-pair reads. On the authors' methods: A later analysis counted 75 million to 100 million unique TCR beta chains across the 550 to 700 repertoires, and some 12 million of these chains were shared by at least two donors. Raw reads were error-corrected and collapsed into unique sequences by a nearest-neighbor algorithm in which closely related sequences were merged to remove PCR and sequencing errors. To assign V, D and J gene segments, CDR3 sequences were aligned to IMGT reference sequences. Each retained sequence needed at least a six-nucleotide match to both a V gene segment and a J gene segment. Rearrangements were classified as productive when the CDR3 lacked stop codons and remained in frame with V and J, and all other rearrangements were classified as non-productive. CDR3 was defined according to IMGT convention as the region running from the second conserved V-encoded cysteine to the conserved J-encoded phenylalanine. In an earlier analysis of approximately 590 of the donors, sequences lacking an unambiguous match to a single V gene segment were excluded. An earlier analysis of over 450 of the donors classified V segments as functional when productive rearrangements were above 56.7% and as segregating when the standard deviation between donors was above 5%. A statistical classification framework was built for diagnosing cytomegalovirus status from the catalog of TCR beta chain sequences. In a later analysis, TCR nucleotide sequences were compared against IMGT/GENE-DB human TR gene sequences so that V and J genes could be assigned. In a later analysis, CDR3 sequences and most-parsimonious VDJ recombination scenarios were assigned using the TCRdist pipeline. In a later analysis, each TCR beta chain was defined by its CDR3 amino acid sequence together with its V-gene family, and reads without a unique V-gene family were excluded. A later analysis removed 450 to 600 highly shared, low-generation-probability nucleotide sequences to deal with suspected cross-contamination and a sequencing artifact. For each public chain, a later analysis derived a clonal expansion index from normalized ranks of inferred template counts within each repertoire. In a later analysis, generation probabilities were computed using a VDJ recombination model fitted to out-of-frame rearrangements, and the results were checked against IGoR. Hypergeometric tests were used in a later analysis to score TCR-TCR, TCR-HLA and TCR-CMV co-occurrence, with a repertoire-size bias correction applied to the TCR pairs. A later analysis estimated false discovery rates by permuting HLA or CMV assignments 20 times. In a later analysis, co-occurring TCRs were grouped using DBSCAN, with TCRdist sequence similarity added in when clustering inside HLA-allele-positive subsets. Repertoires with fewer than 30,000 or more than 120,000 public chains, plus five repertoires with anomalous nucleotide sharing, were excluded from co-occurrence clustering. This is the immuneACCESS table as TCRdb keeps it, with only in-frame sequences that have V and J called. A part of the clones is gone; compared with another copy, unresolved V genes explain less than half, and the rest is unexplained. The DNA was the basis for D and trimming; V, J and clone size are from that table. The sample table contains some 110,000 clones; only one count was recorded for about four fifths of them. The top ten constitute around 5% of the sample.

The cohort was made up of about 670 healthy bone marrow donors. At the time of sampling, every cohort member was nominally healthy, though immune exposures that went unrecorded were likely present. The donor was CMV seropositive and was included in the group of 250 to 300 seropositive cohort members. Every donor gave a peripheral blood sample, and the peripheral blood mononuclear cells from that sample were used for TCR beta sequencing. The Qiagen DNeasy Blood Extraction Kit was used to extract genomic DNA from the blood cell samples. This sample was included in a study of cytomegalovirus exposure and HLA in healthy donors (dated 2017 in TCRdb). At the level of the whole study: In an earlier analysis of roughly 500 of the donors, around 290 Gb of sequence data and 117 million unique TCR beta sequences from about 190 million T cells were reported. An early release covering roughly 640 HLA-typed donors comprised approximately 300 gigabases of sequencing data and tens of millions of unique TCR sequences. Among the roughly 380 genotyped donors, more than 70% belonged to the genetic ancestry cluster associated with self-reported Caucasian donors. The aim of the study was to test whether cataloging public T cell receptors could identify signatures of past pathogen exposure. The T cell repertoires of 700 or so subjects were profiled by immunosequencing and related to cytomegalovirus serostatus. Besides the first cohort of under 700 subjects, a separate validation cohort made up of 90 to 150 different subjects was used. High-throughput TCR immunosequencing, statistical association of individual TCRs with disease status, and machine learning were combined to predict cytomegalovirus infection status. To study patterns of TCR occurrence, a later analysis re-analyzed previously published TCR beta repertoires from under 750 donors and added high-resolution HLA genotyping. Rather than drawing on any new phenotypic data, the later analysis identified candidate immune exposures from TCR beta sequences and the way those sequences occurred across donors. An earlier analysis of a few hundred of the donors applied high-throughput TCR beta sequencing to assess whether each TCR beta V gene segment acted as functional or pseudogenic. Alongside the repertoire data, information on donor age, sex, ethnicity and CMV serostatus was compiled. A later genetic analysis took genome-wide SNP genotypes for about three fifths of the 666 donors and used that subset as a discovery cohort. Every discovery cohort repertoire had been produced on one sequencing platform. HLA typing covered class I and class II loci at four-digit resolution. The number of donors typed differed by locus, with roughly 620-630 for A, B, C, DRB1 and DQB1, more than 500 for DQA1, 600 to 610 for DPA1, and roughly 450 for DPB1. Five DR-DQ haplotypes were treated as single units for association and clustering because of strong linkage in the cohort. On average, around 230,000 unique TCR beta nucleotide sequences were sequenced per donor among 300 to 500 genotyped donors of the cohort, with about 17% of those sequences being non-productive.

What the authors observed across the whole study: Most TCR sequences were observed very rarely across donors, whereas some public TCRs were present in many individuals. The sequencing pipeline was judged likely to have produced a cluster of highly shared sequence variants as a technical artifact. According to a later analysis, TCR association rates differed among HLA loci, with DRB1 alleles showing the most associated TCRs and HLA-C alleles showing the fewest. Correlated functional status among segregating V segments might reflect linkage disequilibrium, but an unknown experimental factor could not be ruled out. The classifier was reported to diagnose cytomegalovirus status with high specificity and sensitivity in both the original and validation cohorts. In a later analysis, most CMV-associated TCR beta chains were found to appear HLA-restricted, with HLA associations seemingly driven largely by CMV exposure. In a later analysis, HLA-associated TCR beta chains were found to be more clonally expanded and to have lower generation probabilities than equally common non-associated chains. Specific HLA alleles were associated with 15,000 to 20,000 TCR beta sequences at a false discovery rate of 0.05 in a later analysis. The presence/absence analyses assumed that sequencing depth was roughly uniform across donors, and that assumption may not be true. In this cohort, only TCR beta chains were sequenced, and detectable features were limited by the absence of alpha or paired-chain data. HLA typing was unavailable for some donors at each locus, so association tests used only the typed subset. Some IMGT-functional V segments, including TRBV6-2 and TRBV6-3, could not be told apart with the 87-base-pair reads, so those segments were excluded. In an earlier analysis of around 500 of the donors, most TCR beta V segments appeared in productive rearrangements about 87% or about 30% of the time, broadly matching IMGT annotations. In a later analysis, several top co-occurrence clusters were reported to appear linked to parvovirus B19, influenza, CMV and Epstein-Barr virus. For the cohort, immune exposure information was limited to CMV serostatus. According to a later genetic analysis, donors in an Asian-associated ancestry cluster had fewer N-insertions in productive TCRs than the approximately 650-donor mean. The authors suggested that the approach could potentially be generalized to other disease states and immunological phenotypes. The earlier analysis of approximately 540 of the donors excluded roughly 16 rarely observed V segments, including chromosome 9 orphons, because counts were too low. Three of the identified cytomegalovirus-associated TCR beta chains were confirmed in vitro to be specific for cytomegalovirus antigens. A total of about 150 TCR beta chains were listed by the study as associated with cytomegalovirus. Strong co-occurrence of HLA alleles, especially DR and DQ, made assigning TCR associations to individual alleles difficult. A further reported finding was that TCR beta sequences accurately predicted the HLA-A and HLA-B alleles for most subjects in the first cohort. V-gene and J-gene trimming of TCR beta chains was associated with a missense DCLRE1C variant in a later genetic analysis, and the association was replicated in an independent cohort.

This sequence uses TRBV2 and TRBJ1-2, and 8 junction bases match TRBD1. What was sequenced was PBMCs. The TCR sequence derives from a man aged 30-40 years in good health and CMV-seropositive. CDR3 region: CASSESRGRPEGYTF. The DNA sequence follows: TGTGCCAGCAGTGAAAGCAGGGGGCGACCGGAGGGCTACACCTTC.